Here is one TCR beta chain with its context. The antigen remains unidentified. The CDR3 extends over 14 amino acids. V was trimmed by 5 bases and J by 0 bases, leaving 8 bases between them. Germline CDR1 and CDR2: LNHDA and SQIVND (reference sequence). The data stem from a study of T-cell memory formation after mild COVID-19. TCRdb independently ran MiXCR on the 5' RACE reads; one entry per CDR3 protein. The data contain around 390,000 distinct CDR3 sequences, 15% to 20% of them singletons. Overall study findings and caveats: For second-wave clones that peaked at day 37, SARS-CoV-2 specificity went unverified. Day 15 to 85 contracting clones showed balanced CD4/CD8; later expanders leaned CD4+. Pre-infection memory carried some responding clones, suggesting that cross-reactive memory joined. The study found contracting CD4+ clones mainly in CM and EM and contracting CD8+ clones in EMRA.

The source is a man younger than 35 who had mild COVID-19 (a few samples of this study predate the infection). Cell type and time point are not known. Sequencing was performed on PBMCs or a T cell subset sorted from them (not recorded which). V is TRBV19 and J is TRBJ2-1; tentative D call: TRBD2 (5 bases). The CDR3 here is CASSPTSSYNEQFF. The CDR3 DNA reads as TGTGCCAGTAGTCCCACTAGCTCCTACAATGAGCAGTTCTTC.